This T cell receptor (beta chain) was identified in a study of Ad26.COV2.S vaccination and SARS-CoV-2 variants. Study-wide results and caveats: Vaccinated individuals (as opposed to placebo recipients) had higher spike-specific TCR breadth.

Treatment noted: around 19 received Ad26.COV2.S at low or high dose, single or two shots; several received placebo; per-sample allocation not given. Sampling was done on day 63 after the first vaccine or placebo injection. An Ad26 vector carrying the Wuhan-strain SARS-CoV-2 spike served as the vaccine. In the case of this clone: Its antigen is not identified.

After removal of 0 bases from V and 5 bases from J, the junction contained 5 bases not matched to a gene. This CDR3 contains 14 residues. The germline CDR1 and CDR2 sequences are GTSNPN and SVGIG (reference sequence). Repertoires were generated with immunoSEQ multiplex PCR, while TCRdb's copy carries only in-frame clones and drops some. This table holds about 350,000 clones, about 85% found once. Specimen: peripheral blood, collected in a trial of Ad26.COV2.S vaccine versus placebo. This chain uses TRBV30 with TRBJ2-7, with 9 bases that match TRBD1. The sequence was obtained from a person between 18 and 65 years old who received the Ad26.COV2.S COVID-19 vaccine or a placebo. CDR3 nucleotide sequence: TGTGCCTGGAGTGTTGGGACAGGGATCGACGAGCAGTACTTC. Protein product: CAWSVGTGIDEQYF.